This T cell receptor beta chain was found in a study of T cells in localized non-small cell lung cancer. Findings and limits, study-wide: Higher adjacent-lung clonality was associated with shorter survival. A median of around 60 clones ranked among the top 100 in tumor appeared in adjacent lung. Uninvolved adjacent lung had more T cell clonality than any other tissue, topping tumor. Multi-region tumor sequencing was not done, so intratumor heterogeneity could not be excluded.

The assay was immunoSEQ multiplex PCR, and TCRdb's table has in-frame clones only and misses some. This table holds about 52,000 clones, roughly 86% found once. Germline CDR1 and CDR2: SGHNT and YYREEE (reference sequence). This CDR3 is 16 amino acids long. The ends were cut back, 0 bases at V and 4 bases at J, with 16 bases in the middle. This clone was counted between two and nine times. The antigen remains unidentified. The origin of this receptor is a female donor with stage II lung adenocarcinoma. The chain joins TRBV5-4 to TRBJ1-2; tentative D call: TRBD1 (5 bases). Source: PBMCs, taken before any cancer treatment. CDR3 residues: CASSLVSGPGVYGYTF. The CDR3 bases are TGTGCCAGCAGCTTGGTTTCCGGCCCGGGGGTCTATGGCTACACCTTC. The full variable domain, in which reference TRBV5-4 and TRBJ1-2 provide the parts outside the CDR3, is ETGVTQSPTHLIKTRGQQVTLRCSSQSGHNTVSWYQQALGQGPQFIFQYYREEENGRGNFPPRFSGLQFPNYSSELNVNALELDDSALYLCASSLVSGPGVYGYTFGSGTRLTVV.